Each of the 27 T cell receptor beta chains below was sequenced from the same sample in a study of human T cells and chemical hapten exposure. Time point described: patch test 3, about 24 weeks after DPC sensitization. Treatment indicated: therapeutic diphenylcyclopropenone sensitization with weekly scalp DPC. Using its own MiXCR run on the RACE reads, TCRdb lists one record per CDR3 protein. The table shows some 74,000 distinct CDR3 sequences, with about an eighth occurring only once. This specimen consisted of whole blood, obtained in connection with sensitization to the hapten diphenylcyclopropenone (DPC). These receptor sequences come from a woman between 50 and 59 years old with alopecia areata. Some clones in this sample may be carry-over from other donors' samples.

In this sample, this clonotype turned up many times. The chain uses TRBV29-1 and TRBJ2-7; 9 nucleotides line up with TRBD2. Per germline, CDR1 SQVTM and CDR2 ANQGSEA. The CDR3 covers 14 residues. V was clipped by 5 bases and J by 6 bases; unmatched bases: 11. CDR3 coding DNA: TGCAGCGTTCGACCGGGACTAGCATTGGGCGAGCAGTACTTC. Its protein product is CSVRPGLALGEQYF.

There are many counts of this clonotype. This chain joins TRBV11-2 and TRBJ2-3; D unresolved. Trimming shortened V by 4 bases and J by 3 bases, and 11 bases separated the two germline ends. This CDR3 is built from 14 residues. CDR1 SGHAT and CDR2 FQNNGV come from the germline V gene. The chain's CDR3 is CASSSRVRTDTQYF. CDR3 DNA sequence: TGTGCCAGCAGCTCGCGCGTAAGGACAGATACGCAGTATTTT.

Many counts were recorded for this clonotype. This chain joins TRBV20-1 and TRBJ2-7, with 9 bases that match TRBD1. The CDR3 length is 11 residues. The V and J ends lost 6 bases and 6 bases, in that order; junction bases with no gene match: 3. CDR1 and CDR2 from the germline V gene are DFQATT and SNEGSKA (reference sequence). CDR3 in amino acids: CSASDRGEQYF. Here the CDR3 DNA reads TGCAGTGCCTCGGACAGGGGCGAGCAGTACTTC.

The gene calls are TRBV3-1 and TRBJ1-6; weak D call: TRBD1 (6 bases). Germline V CDR1 and CDR2: LGHDT, YNNKEL (reference sequence). The length of the CDR3 is 15 residues. V lost 0 bases and J lost 9, with 12 bases in between. CDR3 DNA sequence: TGTGCCAGCAGCCAAGAAACAGGGAGAGGTTCACCCCTCCACTTT. Its protein is CASSQETGRGSPLHF.

This clonotype appeared many times. This chain uses TRBV6-1 with TRBJ1-5; the D gene is possibly TRBD1 (6 bases). The V end lost 6 bases, the J end lost 5 bases, and 17 bases lay between the germline ends. The germline V gene has CDR1 MNHNS and CDR2 SASEGT. This CDR3 spans 15 amino acids. Here the CDR3 reads CASSVQGAGDQPQHF. The CDR3 bases are TGTGCCAGCAGCGTACAGGGAGCGGGGGATCAGCCCCAGCATTTT.

V usage is TRBV6-6 and J usage is TRBJ1-1; no definite D call. From germline, CDR1 is MNHNY and CDR2 SVGAGI (reference sequence). This CDR3 spans 13 amino acids. Trimming stripped 2 bases from V and 7 bases from J, with 11 bases between. CDR3 region: CASSYGVGGEAFF. The CDR3 coding sequence is TGTGCCAGCAGTTACGGAGTGGGAGGTGAAGCTTTCTTT.

This rearrangement joins TRBV6-2 or TRBV6-3 to TRBJ2-1, with TRBD2 identical over 13 bases. Germline CDR1 is MNHEY and CDR2 is SVGEGT. V lost 5 bases, J lost 9 bases, and 7 bases stayed unmatched. This CDR3 comprises 15 residues. CDR3 DNA sequence: TGTGCCAGCAGTCAGTTGAGACTAGCGGGAGGTGAGCAGTTCTTC. It encodes CASSQLRLAGGEQFF.

This clonotype was observed many times. This rearrangement joins TRBV20-1 to TRBJ1-1, with 9 bases aligning to TRBD1. The ends lost 1 base at V and 5 bases at J; junction bases unmatched: 5. The CDR3 consists of 14 residues. Germline CDR1 is DFQATT and CDR2 is SNEGSKA (reference sequence). The chain's CDR3 is CSARAGQGGTEAFF. The CDR3 region has the DNA TGCAGTGCTAGAGCGGGACAGGGAGGTACTGAAGCTTTCTTT.

This clonotype showed up many times. The chain links TRBV2 to TRBJ1-1; 8 bases are shared with TRBD1. The CDR3 totals 14 residues. Germline V lookup: CDR1 SNHLY, CDR2 FYNNEI. Unmatched junction bases numbered 4, after V lost 5 bases and J lost 2 bases. DNA of the CDR3: TGTGCCAGCAGTCGGGCAGGGGGCAACACTGAAGCTTTCTTT. Residues: CASSRAGGNTEAFF.

The chain is built from TRBV3-1 and TRBJ2-5; D is ambiguous. V lost 5 bases and J 5 bases, leaving 12 bases between the germline ends. The CDR3 runs 13 residues. Germline V CDR1 and CDR2: LGHDT, YNNKEL (reference sequence). The chain's CDR3 is CASSAPFGETQYF. For the CDR3, the DNA is TGTGCCAGCAGCGCGCCCTTCGGGGAGACCCAGTACTTC.

The genes are TRBV27 and TRBJ2-6; 9 nucleotides match TRBD1. This CDR3 spans 19 amino acids. Germline V gene lookup returns CDR1 MNHEY and CDR2 SMNVEV (reference sequence). The J segment lost 0 bases and the V segment lost 1 base, leaving 7 bases of the junction unmatched. CDR3 protein: CASSLWGQGLNSGANVLTF. CDR3 sequence (DNA): TGTGCCAGCAGTTTATGGGGACAGGGCCTTAACTCTGGGGCCAACGTCCTGACTTTC. Together with reference TRBV27 and TRBJ2-6, the CDR3 gives the full variable domain: EAQVTQNPRYLITVTGKKLTVTCSQNMNHEYMSWYRQDPGLGLRQIYYSMNVEVTDKGDVPEGYKVSRKEKRNFPLILESPSPNQTSLYFCASSLWGQGLNSGANVLTFGAGSRLTVL.

This clonotype was counted only a few times. The J gene is TRBJ1-1, the V gene TRBV18, with TRBD1 identical over 9 bases. The CDR3 extends over 17 amino acids. The germline gives CDR1 KGHSH, CDR2 LQKENI. After removal of 4 bases from V and 1 base from J, the junction contained 10 bases not matched to a gene. CDR3 bases: TGTGCCAGCTCACTGACCGGACAGGGGTTCGGGAACACTGAAGCTTTCTTT. The encoded protein is CASSLTGQGFGNTEAFF.

This clonotype was detected ten times or more. This chain joins TRBV5-6 and TRBJ1-5; no firm D call. V dropped 3 bases and J dropped 6 bases, with 7 bases sitting between them. The V gene's germline CDR1 is SGHDT and CDR2 YYEEEE. This CDR3 is built from 12 residues. CDR3 residues: CASSSGGQPQHF. The CDR3, as DNA: TGTGCCAGCAGCTCCGGAGGTCAGCCCCAGCATTTT.

The chain combines TRBV11-2 with TRBJ1-1; D unclear. The CDR3 is made up of 15 amino acids. CDR1 and CDR2 (germline): SGHAT, FQNNGV. V gave up 4 bases and J gave up 1 base, with 13 bases separating them. The CDR3 sequence is CASSSLGISNTEAFF. CDR3 nucleotide sequence: TGTGCCAGCAGCTCCCTAGGTATTTCGAACACTGAAGCTTTCTTT.

This clonotype showed up just a few times. The V call is TRBV27, the J call TRBJ2-7; 11 bases map to TRBD2. Germline lookup yields CDR1 MNHEY and CDR2 SMNVEV (reference sequence). This CDR3 comprises 15 residues. The J segment lost 2 bases and the V segment lost 4 bases, leaving 4 bases of the junction unmatched. CDR3 coding DNA: TGTGCCAGCAGTTCTCCGGGACTAGCGGCCTACGAGCAGTACTTC. It codes for CASSSPGLAAYEQYF.

This CDR3 reads CASSTLLGGNKPQHF. The CDR3 DNA reads TGTGCCAGCAGTACCTTATTAGGAGGGAATAAGCCCCAGCATTTT. The gene calls are TRBV2 and TRBJ1-5; no clear D gene. The germline V gene has CDR1 SNHLY and CDR2 FYNNEI. This CDR3 region has 15 residues. Trimming took off 5 bases at V and 8 bases at J, with 19 bases between the two ends.

This clonotype was recorded many times. This chain connects TRBV4-2 to TRBJ1-2; D is unclear. The CDR3 sequence is 16 residues long. The germline V and J ends were trimmed by 0 bases and 1 base, with 12 bases remaining between them. Germline CDR1 LGHNA, CDR2 YNFKEQ. CDR3 amino acids: CASSQDFSGYNYGYTF. The DNA for the CDR3 is TGTGCCAGCAGCCAAGATTTTTCCGGCTATAACTATGGCTACACCTTC.

The chain has TRBV15 and TRBJ2-3; perhaps TRBD2 as D (6 bases). CDR3 length: 13 amino acids. Germline V gene lookup returns CDR1 LNHNV and CDR2 YYDKDF (reference sequence). Trimming removed 2 bases at V and 9 bases at J, with 12 bases between. The CDR3 spells CATSRTGEVTQYF. The DNA of the CDR3 is TGTGCCACCAGCAGAACGGGGGAGGTGACGCAGTATTTT.

This clonotype was seen many times. This chain joins TRBV7-6 and TRBJ1-2, with TRBD1 matching over 8 bases. The germline V gene has CDR1 SGHVS and CDR2 FNYEAQ. V was clipped by 2 bases and J by 3 bases; unmatched bases: 8. CDR3 length: 16 amino acids. The CDR3 protein is CASSLSTGGSYYGYTF. CDR3 nucleotides: TGTGCCAGCAGCTTATCAACAGGGGGATCGTACTATGGCTACACCTTC.

A word on this clonotype: One end of the junction is discordant with germline, which a read error may explain. The CDR3 region has the DNA TGTGCCAGCAGTTTAGGGACAGATAAGAGACCGGACTTC. Protein product: CASSLGTDKRPDF. The V call is TRBV28, the J call TRBJ2-5; 7 positions agree with TRBD1. In germline, CDR1 is MDHEN, CDR2 SYDVKM. The CDR3 contains 13 residues.

This clonotype has only a few counts. This chain joins TRBV7-6 and TRBJ2-1; 8 nucleotides match TRBD2. The CDR3 is 17 amino acids. The ends lost 0 bases at V and 4 bases at J; junction bases unmatched: 8. Germline-derived CDR1 and CDR2 are SGHVS and FNYEAQ. In DNA, the CDR3 is TGTGCCAGCAGCTTAGCGCGTGCGGGAGGTTGGTACAATGAGCAGTTCTTC. Residues: CASSLARAGGWYNEQFF. The complete variable domain, with remaining parts taken from reference TRBV7-6 and TRBJ2-1, reads GAGVSQSPRYKVTKRGQDVALRCDPISGHVSLYWYRQALGQGPEFLTYFNYEAQQDKSGLPNDRFSAERPEGSISTLTIQRTEQRDSAMYRCASSLARAGGWYNEQFFGPGTRLTVL.

About this clonotype itself: At one boundary the junction diverges from the germline segment, which might be a read error. The gene calls are TRBV27 and TRBJ1-1; D gene unclear. CDR1 MNHEY and CDR2 SMNVEV come from the germline V gene (reference sequence). The CDR3 is 14 amino acids. CDR3: CATSSGWVRTEAFF. The CDR3 DNA is TGTGCCACCAGTTCGGGTTGGGTCCGGACTGAAGCTTTCTTT.

This clonotype has just a few counts. The V gene is TRBV5-1, the J gene TRBJ1-2; D perhaps matches TRBD1 (6 bases). There are 14 residues in the CDR3. In germline, CDR1 is SGHRS, CDR2 YFSETQ. V shed 4 bases and J shed 0 bases, with 10 bases lying between them. CDR3 region: CASSPDRANYGYTF. The CDR3 DNA reads TGCGCCAGCAGCCCGGACAGAGCTAACTATGGCTACACCTTC.

The count of this clonotype is one. The rearrangement links TRBV7-9 to TRBJ1-2, with D maybe TRBD1 (5 bases). V was trimmed by 3 bases and J by 4 bases, leaving 9 bases between them. In germline, CDR1 is SEHNR, CDR2 FQNEAQ (reference sequence). The CDR3 sequence is 13 residues long. The CDR3 loop is CASSLQGVYGYTF. CDR3 coding DNA: TGTGCCAGCAGCTTGCAGGGAGTCTATGGCTACACCTTC.

This clonotype came up once. The gene calls are TRBV14 and TRBJ1-1; D not resolved. This CDR3 region has 13 residues. Trimming took off 0 bases at V and 8 bases at J, with 10 bases between the two ends. Germline CDR1 is SGHDN and CDR2 is FVKESK. In nucleotides, the CDR3 is TGTGCCAGCAGCCAAGATCTCAGGCTAGAAGCTTTCTTT. Encoded protein: CASSQDLRLEAFF.

This clonotype turned up a few times. The chain recombines TRBV29-1 with TRBJ2-7; a weak D match, TRBD2 (6 bases). V shed 6 bases and J shed 2 bases, with 14 bases lying between them. Germline V gives CDR1 SQVTM, CDR2 ANQGSEA. This CDR3 is 13 amino acids long. The CDR3 reads CSVSAGATYEQYF. The CDR3 region has the DNA TGCAGCGTGTCAGCGGGTGCTACCTACGAGCAGTACTTC.

This clonotype was recorded a few times. V is TRBV20-1 and J is TRBJ1-1; D is unclear. Trimming removed 3 bases from V and 0 bases from J, with 14 bases in between. Germline V lookup: CDR1 DFQATT, CDR2 SNEGSKA (reference sequence). The CDR3 has 15 residues. This CDR3 is CSASPLRAMNTEAFF. The DNA of the CDR3 is TGCAGTGCTAGTCCATTAAGGGCAATGAACACTGAAGCTTTCTTT.